The rows below give T cell receptor beta chains drawn from one sample of a study of shared clonotypes between healthy human individuals. Sequenced by immunoSEQ multiplex PCR; TCRdb stores in-frame clones only, minus some. The repertoire consists of roughly 2 million clones, with approximately 94% occurring once and the leading ten covering around 1.1%. The specimen was naive CD8+ T cells sorted from blood. These receptor sequences come from a man younger than 30 in good health. The CDR3 runs from the conserved cysteine through the conserved F or W. The D gene is left open where the match is weak. Clone size is shown for a subset of rows, as once, few, many or a class of expanded clone.

CDR3 DNA	CDR3 protein	J gene	V gene	D gene	clone size
TGTGCCAGCAGCTTACATAGGGGACAGAATTCACCCCTCCACTTT	CASSLHRGQNSPLHF	TRBJ1-6	TRBV7-6	TRBD1	.
TGTGCCAGCAGCGTAGAAGCGAGCTCTGGAAACACCATATATTTT	CASSVEASSGNTIYF	TRBJ1-3	TRBV9	.	.
TGTGCCAGCAGCCTTTGGGCCGAGGGCAATCAGCCCCAGCATTTT	CASSLWAEGNQPQHF	TRBJ1-5	TRBV7-2	.	.
TGTGCCATCAGTGATGCGGGGAACACTGAAGCTTTCTTT	CAISDAGNTEAFF	TRBJ1-1	TRBV10-3	.	.
TGTGCCAGCAGCTCCAGACTAGCGGGGGACCCCTCCTACAATGAGCAGTTCTTC	CASSSRLAGDPSYNEQFF	TRBJ2-1	TRBV11-2	TRBD2	.
TGCAGCGTTGGGACAGGGGATGGCTACACCTTC	CSVGTGDGYTF	TRBJ1-2	TRBV29-1	TRBD1	.
TGCGCCAGCAGCCAAGATTTGAACCCGGGACTCCTCGAACGTGTAGCTTTCTTT	CASSQDLNPGLLERVAFF	TRBJ1-1	TRBV4-3	.	.
TGTGCCAGCAGCTGTAGCGCTACCTACAATGAGCAGTTCTTC	CASSCSATYNEQFF	TRBJ2-1	TRBV5-8	.	.
TGCGCCAGCAGCCAAGTAGGGGGGTTCTACGAGCAGTACTTC	CASSQVGGFYEQYF	TRBJ2-7	TRBV4-1	.	.
TGTGCCAGCAGCCCTCTCCAAACTAGCTCGCGTGGGAATGAGCAGTTCTTC	CASSPLQTSSRGNEQFF	TRBJ2-1	TRBV9	.	.
TGTGCCAGCAGCTTACTGGGACAGCTTAGCACAGATACGCAGTATTTT	CASSLLGQLSTDTQYF	TRBJ2-3	TRBV7-8	TRBD1	.
TGTGCCAGCAGTGAAGAACTAAACGAGCAGTACTTC	CASSEELNEQYF	TRBJ2-7	TRBV6-1	.	.
TGCGCCAGCAGCCAAGTTCTCGGAAACACCGGGGAGCTGTTTTTT	CASSQVLGNTGELFF	TRBJ2-2	TRBV4-1	.	once
TGTGCCAGCAGTTTATATGGGGGGGGCTCGTTTGAGACCCAGTACTTC	CASSLYGGGSFETQYF	TRBJ2-5	TRBV27	.	.
TGCGCCAGCAGTGAAGCAGGGGGATTCCAAGAGACCCAGTACTTC	CASSEAGGFQETQYF	TRBJ2-5	TRBV10-2	TRBD1	.
TGTGCCAGCAGTCAAACAGGGGGCGCAGACATTCAGTACTTC	CASSQTGGADIQYF	TRBJ2-4	TRBV7-2	TRBD1	.
TGTGCCAGCAGTACTAGCGGGGGGACCTCCTACGAGCAGTACTTC	CASSTSGGTSYEQYF	TRBJ2-7	TRBV6-6	TRBD2	.
TGTGCCAGCAGCGCAGGGCCCCCGTCCTACAATGAGCAGTTCTTC	CASSAGPPSYNEQFF	TRBJ2-1	TRBV7-8	.	.
TGTGCCAGCAGCCCCGCCGACAGAGTGCTGGACGAGCAGTACTTC	CASSPADRVLDEQYF	TRBJ2-7	TRBV7-9	.	.
TGTGCCAGCAGCTTAGTCGGCGGCCAAGAGACCCAGTACTTC	CASSLVGGQETQYF	TRBJ2-5	TRBV7-9	.	.
TGTGCCAGCAGAGGAGGACATTCGTATTCACCCCTCCACTTT	CASRGGHSYSPLHF	TRBJ1-6	TRBV27	.	.
TGTGCCAGCAGCTTATTCTTGGGACTCACCAATAATTCACCCCTCCACTTT	CASSLFLGLTNNSPLHF	TRBJ1-6	TRBV7-9	.	once
TGTGCCAGCAGCTTTCTTAGCCAAGAGACCCAGTACTTC	CASSFLSQETQYF	TRBJ2-5	TRBV5-6	.	.
TGTGCCAGCAGCTTAGGTGCGGGAGTAGGGGAGCAGTACTTC	CASSLGAGVGEQYF	TRBJ2-7	TRBV7-6	TRBD2	.
TGTGCCAGCAGTGAAAGGCCTCGACAGGACTATGGCTACACCTTC	CASSERPRQDYGYTF	TRBJ1-2	TRBV2	.	.
TGTGCCACCAGCAACGGGAGAATCGTTGGAAACACCATATATTTT	CATSNGRIVGNTIYF	TRBJ1-3	TRBV15	.	.
TGTGCCAGCAGCTCTGAGCCAGGGGGTACCTACGAGCAGTACTTC	CASSSEPGGTYEQYF	TRBJ2-7	TRBV7-9	TRBD1	.
TGTGCCAGCAGTGATCGCGGTGCAACTAATGAAAAACTGTTTTTT	CASSDRGATNEKLFF	TRBJ1-4	TRBV2	.	.
TGTGCCAGCAGTGGGAGCGGACGTGAAAAACTGTTTTTT	CASSGSGREKLFF	TRBJ1-4	TRBV25-1	.	.
TGTGCCAGCAGCTTAGAACCAGGACCGGGATTTCCCAACTATGGCTACACCTTC	CASSLEPGPGFPNYGYTF	TRBJ1-2	TRBV11-2	.	once
TGTGCCAGCAGCCAGTTGGGGGACAGGATTGAAAAACTGTTTTTT	CASSQLGDRIEKLFF	TRBJ1-4	TRBV13	TRBD1	.
TGTGCCAGCAGTACTGACAGGAACACTGAAGCTTTCTTT	CASSTDRNTEAFF	TRBJ1-1	TRBV6-5	.	.
TGTGCCAGTGCCGACAGTTTGAATAATTCACCCCTCCACTTT	CASADSLNNSPLHF	TRBJ1-6	TRBV28	.	.
TGTGCCAGCAGCTCCAGCGGGGGAGAGCATACGCAGTATTTT	CASSSSGGEHTQYF	TRBJ2-3	TRBV7-3	TRBD2	.
TGTGCCAGCAGCGTAGCGCACAGAAGTTACGAGCAGTACTTC	CASSVAHRSYEQYF	TRBJ2-7	TRBV9	.	.
TGTGCCAGCAGTGAAACCTGGGACTTCACAGATACGCAGTATTTT	CASSETWDFTDTQYF	TRBJ2-3	TRBV2	.	.
TGTGCCAGCATGGGTCTCTACGAGCAGTACTTC	CASMGLYEQYF	TRBJ2-7	TRBV6-5	.	.
TGTGCCAGCAGCCCTAGGACAGGGTGGGCCGAGCAGTACTTC	CASSPRTGWAEQYF	TRBJ2-7	TRBV6-1	TRBD1	.
TGCGCCAGCAGTGGTTCTAACTATGGCTACACCTTC	CASSGSNYGYTF	TRBJ1-2	TRBV5-1	.	.
TGCAGCGTTGACTGGCAGCCCTATGGCTACACCTTC	CSVDWQPYGYTF	TRBJ1-2	TRBV29-1	.	.
TGTGCCAGCAGTCAACCCGGGACAACAGATACGCAGTATTTT	CASSQPGTTDTQYF	TRBJ2-3	TRBV11-2	.	few
TGTGCCAGTAGTCCAGGACAGGGCGGGTACGAGCAGTACTTC	CASSPGQGGYEQYF	TRBJ2-7	TRBV19	TRBD1	.
TGTGCCAGCAGTTTGACCGGGGGCACCTACGAGCAGTACTTC	CASSLTGGTYEQYF	TRBJ2-7	TRBV28	.	.